The table lists the clone carrying this TCR beta chain with a count of one. As for time point: recipient sample about 28 days before transplant, after cytoreduction. The assay was immunoSEQ multiplex PCR, and TCRdb's table has in-frame clones only and misses some. The sample carries thousands of clones, 95% to 98% recorded once. Trimming shortened V by 10 bases and J by 3 bases, and 19 bases separated the two germline ends. This CDR3 has 15 amino acids. The germline V gene has CDR1 SNHLY and CDR2 FYNNEI. The entry originates in a study of T cell clonotyping in hematopoietic cell transplantation. Sequences were derived from peripheral blood mononuclear cells, sampled before stem cell transplant. This receptor was obtained from a man between 65 and 85 years old with acute myeloid leukemia. Some clones in this sample may be carry-over from other donors' samples. V and J are TRBV2 and TRBJ1-5, with no clear D. CDR3 DNA: TGTGCCATCGCAGAGGGCCGGGGTTCCAATCAGCCCCAGCATTTT. Translation: CAIAEGRGSNQPQHF.